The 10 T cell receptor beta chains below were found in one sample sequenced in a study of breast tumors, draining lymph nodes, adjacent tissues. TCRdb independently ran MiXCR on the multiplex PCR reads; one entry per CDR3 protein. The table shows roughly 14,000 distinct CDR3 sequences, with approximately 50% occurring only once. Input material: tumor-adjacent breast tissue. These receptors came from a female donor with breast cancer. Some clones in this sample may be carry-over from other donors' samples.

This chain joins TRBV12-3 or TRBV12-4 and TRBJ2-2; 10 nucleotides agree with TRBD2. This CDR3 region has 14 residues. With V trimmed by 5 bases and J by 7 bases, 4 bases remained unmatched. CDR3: CASSQLAGYGELFF. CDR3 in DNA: TGTGCCAGCAGTCAACTAGCGGGATACGGGGAGCTGTTTTTT.

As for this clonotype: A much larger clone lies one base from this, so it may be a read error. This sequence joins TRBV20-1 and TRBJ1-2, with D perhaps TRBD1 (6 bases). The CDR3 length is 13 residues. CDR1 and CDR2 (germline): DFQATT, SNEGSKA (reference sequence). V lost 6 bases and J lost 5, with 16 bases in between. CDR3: CSAARGQGYGYTF. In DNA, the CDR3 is TGCAGTGCCGCTCGGGGGCAAGGGTATGGCTACACCTTC.

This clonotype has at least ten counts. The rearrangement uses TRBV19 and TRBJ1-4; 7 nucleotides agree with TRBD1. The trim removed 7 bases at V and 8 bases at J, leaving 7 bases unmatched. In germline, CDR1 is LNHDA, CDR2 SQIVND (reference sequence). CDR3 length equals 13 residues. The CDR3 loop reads CASTGTEWEKLFF. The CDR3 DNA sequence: TGTGCCAGTACGGGGACAGAGTGGGAAAAACTGTTTTTT.

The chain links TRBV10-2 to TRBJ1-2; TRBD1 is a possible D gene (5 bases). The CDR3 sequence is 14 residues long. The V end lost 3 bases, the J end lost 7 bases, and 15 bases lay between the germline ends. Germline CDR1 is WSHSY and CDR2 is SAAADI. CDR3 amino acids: CASSDTGSRLGYTF. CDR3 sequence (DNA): TGCGCCAGCAGTGATACAGGATCACGTCTTGGCTACACCTTC.

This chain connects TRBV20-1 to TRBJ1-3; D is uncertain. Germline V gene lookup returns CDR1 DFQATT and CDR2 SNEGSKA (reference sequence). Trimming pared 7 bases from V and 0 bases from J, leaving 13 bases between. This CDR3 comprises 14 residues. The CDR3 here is CSGRVVRSGNTIYF. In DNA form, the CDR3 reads TGCAGTGGAAGGGTCGTCCGCTCTGGAAACACCATATATTTT.

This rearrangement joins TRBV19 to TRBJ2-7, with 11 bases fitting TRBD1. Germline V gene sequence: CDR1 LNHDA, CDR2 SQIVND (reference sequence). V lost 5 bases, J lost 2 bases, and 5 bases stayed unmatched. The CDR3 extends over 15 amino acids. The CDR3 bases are TGTGCCAGTAGTGTAGGGACAGGGGGTACCTACGAGCAGTACTTC. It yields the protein CASSVGTGGTYEQYF.

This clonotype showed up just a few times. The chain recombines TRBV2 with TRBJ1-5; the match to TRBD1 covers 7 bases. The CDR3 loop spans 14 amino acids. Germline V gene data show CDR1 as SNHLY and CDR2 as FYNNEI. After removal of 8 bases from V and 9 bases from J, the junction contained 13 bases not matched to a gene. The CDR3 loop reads CASGGTVERGPQHF. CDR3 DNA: TGTGCCAGCGGGGGGACAGTAGAAAGGGGGCCCCAGCATTTT.

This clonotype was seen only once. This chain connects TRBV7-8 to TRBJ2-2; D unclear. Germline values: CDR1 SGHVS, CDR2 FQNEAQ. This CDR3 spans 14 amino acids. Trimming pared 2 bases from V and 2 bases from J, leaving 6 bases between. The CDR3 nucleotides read TGTGCCAGCAGCTTAACGGAAAACACCGGGGAGCTGTTTTTT. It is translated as CASSLTENTGELFF.

Written as DNA, the CDR3 is TGTGCCAGCACCGCCCAGGGGAGAAGACTGTTTTTT. This sequence encodes CASTAQGRRLFF. The V and J genes are TRBV12-3 or TRBV12-4 and TRBJ2-2, with D possibly being TRBD1 (6 bases). Trimming removed 7 bases at V and 14 bases at J, with 17 bases between. There are 12 residues in the CDR3.

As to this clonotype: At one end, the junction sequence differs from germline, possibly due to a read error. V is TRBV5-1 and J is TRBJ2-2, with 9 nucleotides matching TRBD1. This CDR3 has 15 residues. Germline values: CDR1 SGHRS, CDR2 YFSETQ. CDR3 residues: CASSLGTGTTGELFF. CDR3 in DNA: TGTGCCAGCAGCTTAGGGACAGGGACCACCGGGGAGCTGTTTTTT. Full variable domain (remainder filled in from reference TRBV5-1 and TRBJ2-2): KAGVTQTPRYLIKTRGQQVTLSCSPISGHRSVSWYQQTPGQGLQFLFEYFSETQRNKGNFPGRFSGRQFSNSRSEMNVSTLELGDSALYLCASSLGTGTTGELFFGEGSRLTVL.